Below, 29 T cell receptor beta chains from the same sample are listed, as sequenced in a study of blood T cells in healthy people across ages. Combining a sample-barcoded 5' primer with a J-beta primer mix, a second PCR ran for roughly 7 to 12 cycles. In TCRdb, the 5' RACE reads were re-called with MiXCR into one record per CDR3 protein. The data show about 1,400,000 distinct CDR3 sequences, around 59% seen once. Sequenced sample: blood. These receptors were taken from a man aged 18 to 30 in good health.

The chain employs TRBV10-3 and TRBJ1-2, with D uncertain. Deletions cut 5 bases from V and 4 bases from J, with 8 bases between. The CDR3 loop spans 12 amino acids. Germline V lookup: CDR1 ENHRY, CDR2 SYGVKD. In DNA form, the CDR3 reads TGTGCCATCAGTCACGACGGCTATGGCTACACCTTC. This translates into CAISHDGYGYTF.

This clonotype was picked up many times. J is TRBJ2-2 and V is TRBV12-3 or TRBV12-4; D is unresolved. The CDR3 totals 11 residues. V was trimmed by 6 bases and J by 6 bases, leaving 5 bases between them. The DNA for the CDR3 is TGTGCCAGCAGCTTTTCCGGGGAGCTGTTTTTT. It codes for CASSFSGELFF.

The J gene is TRBJ2-3, the V gene TRBV5-1, with 10 bases matching TRBD1. This CDR3 is built from 15 residues. CDR1 and CDR2 (germline): SGHRS, YFSETQ. J was trimmed by 4 bases and V by 4 bases; bases with no gene match: 6. CDR3 in DNA: TGCGCCAGCAGCGAAAAGACAGGGGGCCCAGATACGCAGTATTTT. This codes for CASSEKTGGPDTQYF.

Concerning this clonotype: A read error may account for a junction end that differs from germline. V gene TRBV5-1 combines with J gene TRBJ1-1; no reliable D call. The germline gives CDR1 SGHRS, CDR2 YFSETQ. This CDR3 is built from 14 residues. CDR3 region: CASSLAPENTEAFF. The CDR3 DNA reads TGTGCCAGCAGCTTAGCGCCGGAGAACACTGAAGCTTTCTTT. Together with reference TRBV5-1 and TRBJ1-1, the CDR3 gives the full variable domain: KAGVTQTPRYLIKTRGQQVTLSCSPISGHRSVSWYQQTPGQGLQFLFEYFSETQRNKGNFPGRFSGRQFSNSRSEMNVSTLELGDSALYLCASSLAPENTEAFFGQGTRLTVV.

This clonotype turned up a few times. This sequence joins TRBV12-3 or TRBV12-4 and TRBJ2-7, with TRBD1 as a possible D gene (5 bases). The CDR3 length is 15 residues. Trimming took 5 bases from V and 5 from J, leaving 19 bases between them. DNA of the CDR3: TGTGCCAGCAGTCCGTGGACAACCGACCGTGACGAGCAGTACTTC. Residues: CASSPWTTDRDEQYF.

Ten or more counts support this clonotype. The J gene is TRBJ2-7, the V gene TRBV2, with no clear D. This CDR3 contains 15 residues. The V end lost 4 bases, the J end lost 3 bases, and 16 bases lay between the germline ends. Germline values: CDR1 SNHLY, CDR2 FYNNEI. The CDR3 coding sequence is TGTGCCAGCAGTGGCGGAACTATCGGAAACTACGAGCAGTACTTC. Protein product: CASSGGTIGNYEQYF.

The CDR3 here is CAISEFGRGAGEQYF. The CDR3 coding sequence is TGTGCCATCAGTGAGTTCGGTAGGGGAGCGGGTGAGCAGTACTTC. J is TRBJ2-7 and V is TRBV10-3; D perhaps matches TRBD2 (6 bases). V lost 1 base and J 7 bases, leaving 17 bases between the germline ends. CDR3 length: 15 residues. In germline, CDR1 is ENHRY, CDR2 SYGVKD.

The V and J genes are TRBV13 and TRBJ2-1; D call uncertain. From germline, CDR1 is PRHDT and CDR2 FYEKMQ (reference sequence). This CDR3 is 16 amino acids long. The V and J ends lost 1 base and 6 bases respectively, with 16 bases between them. CDR3 DNA: TGTGCCAGCAGCTTAGTTACCGGCCAACATTTCAATGAGCAGTTCTTC. It codes for CASSLVTGQHFNEQFF.

The chain has TRBV20-1 and TRBJ1-2, with D perhaps matching TRBD1 (6 bases). Germline V CDR1 and CDR2: DFQATT, SNEGSKA (reference sequence). The V end lost 4 bases, the J end lost 2 bases, and 14 bases lay between the germline ends. This CDR3 has 14 residues. CDR3 nucleotide sequence: TGCAGTGCTACCCGGGGGGGCCAGAACTATGGCTACACCTTC. Residues: CSATRGGQNYGYTF.

This chain joins TRBV4-1 and TRBJ2-5; 14 positions agree with TRBD2. The J call may not be correct, given that the DNA end is closer to TRBJ2-7. Germline-derived CDR1 and CDR2 are MGHRA and YSYEKL. The CDR3 length is 16 residues. This CDR3 is CASSQAGTSGSNEQYF. The CDR3 region has the DNA TGCGCCAGCAGCCAAGCAGGGACTAGCGGGAGCAACGAGCAGTACTTC.

The chain combines TRBV7-9 with TRBJ2-3, with a possible D match to TRBD1 (6 bases). CDR3 size: 16 residues. Deletions cut 5 bases from V and 2 bases from J, with 17 bases between. The germline gives CDR1 SEHNR, CDR2 FQNEAQ (reference sequence). CDR3 loop: CASSGRGASFTDTQYF. The CDR3 nucleotides are TGTGCCAGCAGCGGCAGGGGCGCCTCCTTCACAGATACGCAGTATTTT.

The table lists this clonotype with a few counts. The chain carries TRBV6-1 and TRBJ1-2; D may be TRBD1 (5 bases). V was pared by 7 bases and J by 2 bases, with 14 bases between. Germline assignment: CDR1 MNHNS and CDR2 SASEGT. The CDR3 totals 14 residues. Here the CDR3 reads CASTPGRGNYGYTF. The CDR3 nucleotides are TGTGCCAGCACCCCGGGGAGGGGCAACTATGGCTACACCTTC.

This chain uses TRBV20-1 with TRBJ2-2; 9 bases map to TRBD2. V lost 0 bases and J lost 4; bases outside the gene matches: 6. Germline V gene lookup returns CDR1 DFQATT and CDR2 SNEGSKA (reference sequence). CDR3 size: 16 residues. The CDR3 bases are TGCAGTGCTAGAGATCGGGCTAGCGGGGTCACCGGGGAGCTGTTTTTT. Encoded protein: CSARDRASGVTGELFF.

The sample holds one count of this clonotype. The chain employs TRBV20-1 and TRBJ2-7; D remains unclear. CDR1 is DFQATT and CDR2 is SNEGSKA in the germline V gene (reference sequence). The germline V and J ends were trimmed by 4 bases and 2 bases, with 12 bases remaining between them. The CDR3 length is 13 residues. The CDR3 spells CSATLLPPYEQYF. CDR3 coding DNA: TGCAGTGCTACCCTACTTCCCCCCTACGAGCAGTACTTC.

The chain recombines TRBV27 with TRBJ1-4; possible D gene TRBD1, 6 bases. V gave up 5 bases and J gave up 4 bases, with 17 bases separating them. Germline values: CDR1 MNHEY, CDR2 SMNVEV (reference sequence). This CDR3 has 16 residues. The CDR3 protein is CASSALGAGVNEKLFF. The CDR3 coding sequence is TGTGCCAGCAGTGCTCTAGGGGCAGGGGTTAATGAAAAACTGTTTTTT.

Written as DNA, the CDR3 is TGTGCCAGCAGCTACCTCGGGACTAGGCCGACGGAGCAGTTCTTC. Protein sequence: CASSYLGTRPTEQFF. The rearrangement uses TRBV7-9 and TRBJ2-1; 8 bases fit TRBD2. The V gene end was trimmed by 4 bases and the J gene end by 10 bases; junction bases not matched to a gene: 12. Germline V lookup: CDR1 SEHNR, CDR2 FQNEAQ (reference sequence). CDR3 length equals 15 residues.

The table lists this clonotype with a count of one. The chain employs TRBV6-5 and TRBJ2-7; unclear D gene. V was clipped by 0 bases and J by 5 bases, with 14 bases between them. The germline CDR1 and CDR2 sequences are MNHEY and SVGAGI. This CDR3 has 15 residues. CDR3 DNA: TGTGCCAGCAGTTACTCAACCGACGGAGTTGACGAGCAGTACTTC. This translates into CASSYSTDGVDEQYF.

The chain employs TRBV3-1 and TRBJ2-5; TRBD2 matches at 7 bases. The V gene's germline CDR1 is LGHDT and CDR2 YNNKEL (reference sequence). With 4 bases clipped from V and 4 bases from J, the junction kept 9 bases outside the gene matches. The CDR3 length is 15 residues. The CDR3 sequence: CASSPSQGRGETQYF. CDR3 nucleotides: TGTGCCAGCAGCCCTTCCCAAGGGAGGGGAGAGACCCAGTACTTC.

This chain connects TRBV6-1 to TRBJ1-5; TRBD1 aligns across 8 bases. J lost 6 bases, V lost 7 bases, and 8 bases had no gene match. The CDR3 is 14 amino acids. Germline V lookup: CDR1 MNHNS, CDR2 SASEGT. CDR3 nucleotide sequence: TGTGCCAGCACGGACAGGGAAGGCAGTCAGCCCCAGCATTTT. This translates into CASTDREGSQPQHF.

The CDR3 DNA reads as TGCAGCGTTGAGACAGGGGGGTGGACCTACAATGAGCAGTACTTC. Translated: CSVETGGWTYNEQYF. The chain recombines TRBV29-1 with TRBJ2-1; 9 positions agree with TRBD1. The closer fit of TRBJ2-7 to the DNA end suggests the J call may be wrong. There are 15 residues in the CDR3. Germline lookup yields CDR1 SQVTM and CDR2 ANQGSEA.

The chain recombines TRBV7-9 with TRBJ2-2; maybe TRBD2 (6 bases). V lost 5 bases, J lost 5 bases, and 18 bases lay in between. The CDR3 runs to 16 residues. Germline V lookup: CDR1 SEHNR, CDR2 FQNEAQ (reference sequence). CDR3 nucleotides: TGTGCCAGCAGCCGACTAGATTACCTCAAGACCGGGGAGCTGTTTTTT. This translates into CASSRLDYLKTGELFF.

A word on this clonotype: Since a much larger clone is just one base distant, this may be a read error. The rearrangement joins TRBV6-1 to TRBJ2-7; D assignment may be TRBD1 or TRBD2 (5 bases each). Looked up from germline, CDR1 is MNHNS and CDR2 is SASEGT. The CDR3 runs to 13 residues. CDR3 in amino acids: CASSERGVYGQYF. The CDR3 nucleotides read TGTGCCAGCAGTGAACGAGGGGTCTACGGGCAGTACTTC.

The chain carries TRBV5-5 and TRBJ2-5; 10 nucleotides agree with TRBD2. Losses at the gene ends were 10 bases for V and 4 bases for J; bases not matched to a gene: 16. The length of the CDR3 is 16 residues. Germline-derived CDR1 and CDR2 are SGHKS and YYEKEE (reference sequence). CDR3 sequence: CAASLTSGHPPETQYF. CDR3 coding DNA: TGTGCCGCATCCCTGACTAGCGGGCACCCCCCAGAGACCCAGTACTTC.

The chain recombines TRBV7-2 with TRBJ2-5; D is ambiguous. The CDR3 loop spans 14 amino acids. V lost 0 bases, J lost 0 bases, and 5 bases lay in between. The germline gives CDR1 SGHTA, CDR2 FQGNSA. The DNA of the CDR3 is TGTGCCAGCAGCTTAGCGCCCAACCAAGAGACCCAGTACTTC. Translated, it gives CASSLAPNQETQYF.

This clonotype was counted between two and nine times. The rearrangement links TRBV20-1 to TRBJ2-1; possibly TRBD2 for D (6 bases). CDR1 is DFQATT and CDR2 is SNEGSKA in the germline V gene (reference sequence). The CDR3 runs to 17 residues. The V and J ends lost 0 bases and 7 bases respectively, with 22 bases between them. In DNA form, the CDR3 reads TGCAGTGCTAGAGATGGTTCGGGAGCTAATTTGGGGAATGAGCAGTTCTTC. Its translation is CSARDGSGANLGNEQFF.

The chain links TRBV5-4 to TRBJ2-3, with D possibly matching TRBD2 (6 bases). Trimming left V 10 bases short and J 5 bases short, with 26 bases between. The CDR3 loop spans 16 amino acids. Germline V gene lookup returns CDR1 SGHNT and CDR2 YYREEE (reference sequence). The CDR3 coding sequence is TGTGCCTCCGGGGGTGTGGAGGCCAATAGTTTAGATACGCAGTATTTT. The encoded protein is CASGGVEANSLDTQYF.

V gene TRBV5-1 combines with J gene TRBJ2-5, with TRBD2 as a possible D gene (5 bases). Deletions cut 4 bases from V and 3 bases from J, with 25 bases between. Germline V gives CDR1 SGHRS, CDR2 YFSETQ. There are 18 residues in the CDR3. CDR3 bases: TGCGCCAGCAGCCCGGGGTCCAAAGCCCTGAACTTGGAAGAGACCCAGTACTTC. It encodes CASSPGSKALNLEETQYF.

V and J are TRBV7-2 and TRBJ2-3, with 7 positions matching TRBD2. The V gene end was trimmed by 5 bases and the J gene end by 0 bases; junction bases not matched to a gene: 8. The CDR3 length is 16 residues. Germline values: CDR1 SGHTA, CDR2 FQGNSA. CDR3 DNA sequence: TGTGCCAGCAGCCCAGCCCTAGCGGTTAGCACAGATACGCAGTATTTT. Translation: CASSPALAVSTDTQYF. Supplemented by reference TRBV7-2 and TRBJ2-3, the full variable domain reads GAGVSQSPSNKVTEKGKDVELRCDPISGHTALYWYRQSLGQGLEFLIYFQGNSAPDKSGLPSDRFSAERTGGSVSTLTIQRTQQEDSAVYLCASSPALAVSTDTQYFGPGTRLTVL.

V and J are TRBV6-6 and TRBJ2-1; 8 bases match TRBD2. The trim removed 6 bases at V and 5 bases at J, leaving 6 bases unmatched. The germline CDR1 and CDR2 sequences are MNHNY and SVGAGI (reference sequence). The length of the CDR3 is 14 residues. This CDR3 is CASSRSGLDNEQFF. The CDR3 DNA is TGTGCCAGCAGCCGATCGGGACTAGACAATGAGCAGTTCTTC.